What follows are 7 T cell receptor beta chains derived from one specimen sequenced in a study of response to subunit inactivated influenza vaccine. One entry per CDR3 protein results from TCRdb running MiXCR on the RT-PCR reads. The repertoire holds more than 550,000 distinct CDR3 sequences, with around 11% as singletons. Sequenced material: PBMCs from blood, taken on the day of vaccination. The receptors derive from a man aged 50-59 years who received an inactivated influenza vaccine.

The chain combines TRBV2 with TRBJ2-3; 12 positions match TRBD2. CDR1 is SNHLY and CDR2 is FYNNEI in the germline V gene. This CDR3 contains 18 residues. The J segment lost 2 bases and the V segment lost 5 bases, leaving 11 bases of the junction unmatched. The CDR3 loop is CASSYFVLAGGSTDTQYF. The CDR3 coding sequence is TGTGCCAGCAGTTACTTCGTACTAGCGGGGGGTTCCACAGATACGCAGTATTTT.

The rearrangement uses TRBV10-3 and TRBJ1-5; D is possibly TRBD1 (5 bases). This CDR3 contains 14 residues. V lost 3 bases and J 5 bases, leaving 11 bases between the germline ends. The V gene's germline CDR1 is ENHRY and CDR2 SYGVKD. This CDR3 reads CAISERRGDQPQHF. As DNA, the CDR3 is TGTGCCATCAGTGAACGACGGGGGGATCAGCCCCAGCATTTT.

The chain is built from TRBV29-1 and TRBJ2-5, with no clear D. V shed 6 bases and J shed 2 bases, with 16 bases lying between them. The CDR3 has 14 residues. The germline CDR1 and CDR2 sequences are SQVTM and ANQGSEA. CDR3 DNA sequence: TGCAGCGTGGCCCGCGTGGATAGACAAGAGACCCAGTACTTC. It specifies CSVARVDRQETQYF.

This clonotype has more than one count but fewer than ten. The chain uses TRBV28 and TRBJ1-5, with a tentative D call TRBD1 (6 bases). The germline V and J ends were trimmed by 6 bases and 5 bases, with 14 bases remaining between them. The CDR3 is 14 amino acids. The germline V gene has CDR1 MDHEN and CDR2 SYDVKM. The CDR3 is CASSPGHGYQPQHF. The CDR3 coding sequence is TGTGCCAGCAGCCCGGGACACGGCTATCAGCCCCAGCATTTT.

This clonotype was counted only a few times. The chain combines TRBV7-2 with TRBJ2-7; tentatively, D is TRBD1 (6 bases). In germline, CDR1 is SGHTA, CDR2 FQGNSA. The CDR3 extends over 13 amino acids. V lost 10 bases to trimming and J lost 6 bases, with 19 bases between them. The CDR3 is CATQTGAYSEQYF. CDR3 in DNA: TGTGCCACCCAGACAGGTGCTTACTCCGAGCAGTACTTC.

This clonotype was picked up many times. This rearrangement joins TRBV20-1 to TRBJ1-2; D gene ambiguous. Germline lookup yields CDR1 DFQATT and CDR2 SNEGSKA (reference sequence). The germline V and J ends were trimmed by 3 bases and 8 bases, with 19 bases remaining between them. The CDR3 extends over 14 amino acids. The CDR3 here is CSASSSDYARGYTF. The CDR3 coding sequence is TGCAGTGCTAGCTCCTCAGACTACGCAAGGGGCTACACCTTC.

This clonotype was seen a handful of times. The rearrangement uses TRBV3-1 and TRBJ1-1; D gene uncertain. The V end was cut by 2 bases, the J end by 4 bases, with 5 bases between. The CDR3 sequence is 12 residues long. CDR1 and CDR2 from the germline V gene are LGHDT and YNNKEL (reference sequence). CDR3 protein: CASSQSSTEAFF. In nucleotides, the CDR3 is TGTGCCAGCAGCCAATCCAGCACTGAAGCTTTCTTT.